This T cell receptor beta chain stems from a study of cytomegalovirus exposure and HLA in healthy donors. Study-wide points: The study recorded 150 to 200 TCR beta chains that were cytomegalovirus-associated. Exclusion as indistinguishable affected some V segments, including TRBV6-2 and TRBV6-3.

About this clone itself: Its antigen is unidentified.

PCR used 60 Vbeta primers and 13 Jbeta primers. The repertoire was sequenced with immunoSEQ multiplex PCR; TCRdb's copy has only in-frame clones and lacks some. Of about 210,000 clones listed, approximately 86% are singletons. With 2 bases clipped from V and 6 bases from J, the junction kept 13 bases outside the gene matches. CDR3 length: 17 residues. Looked up from germline, CDR1 is LNHDA and CDR2 is SQIVND (reference sequence). V usage is TRBV19 and J usage is TRBJ2-1, with 7 bases matching TRBD2. This receptor was obtained from a woman aged 25-40 years in good health and CMV-seronegative. The sample consisted of PBMCs. CDR3 sequence: CASSIPPRLGGPNEQFF. Here the CDR3 DNA reads TGTGCCAGTAGTATACCACCGAGGTTGGGAGGGCCCAATGAGCAGTTCTTC. Together with reference TRBV19 and TRBJ2-1, the CDR3 gives the full variable domain: DGGITQSPKYLFRKEGQNVTLSCEQNLNHDAMYWYRQDPGQGLRLIYYSQIVNDFQKGDIAEGYSVSREKKESFPLTVTSAQKNPTAFYLCASSIPPRLGGPNEQFFGPGTRLTVL.